This T cell receptor beta chain was retrieved from a study of T cells in Graves' hyperthyroidism and ophthalmopathy. Whole-study findings and limits: Blood samples included most of the expanded thyroid clonotypes exceeding 0.001. In the analysis, a 13 V-J model separated ophthalmopathy from stable hyperthyroidism.

This clonotype was picked up many times. No antigen is known for it. Patients having uncontrolled infection, another autoimmune disease, pregnancy or lactation were not included. CDR1 is SEHNR and CDR2 is FQNEAQ in the germline V gene (reference sequence). The CDR3 is made up of 16 amino acids. Losses at the gene ends were 5 bases for V and 0 bases for J; bases not matched to a gene: 7. Researchers took RNA transcripts and amplified the TCR beta CDR3 regions from them. Researchers ran a first-round RT-PCR on the TCR CDR3 using the HTBI primer set. TCRdb re-analysed the multiplex PCR reads in MiXCR, keeping a single row per CDR3 protein. Counted here are 500,000 or so distinct CDR3 sequences, about 15% occurring once; the ten biggest clones make up 15% to 20%.

This rearrangement joins TRBV7-9 to TRBJ2-1, with 7 positions matching TRBD1. The clonotype originates from a woman aged 18-29 years with Graves' ophthalmopathy. The sequencing sample was made of blood. The CDR3 loop reads CASSNQRDSSYNEQFF. Here the CDR3 DNA reads TGTGCCAGCAGCAACCAAAGGGACAGCTCCTACAATGAGCAGTTCTTC. Combining the CDR3 with reference TRBV7-9 and TRBJ2-1 gives the whole variable domain DTGVSQNPRHKITKRGQNVTFRCDPISEHNRLYWYRQTLGQGPEFLTYFQNEAQLEKSRLLSDRFSAERPKGSFSTLEIQRTEQGDSAMYLCASSNQRDSSYNEQFFGPGTRLTVL.